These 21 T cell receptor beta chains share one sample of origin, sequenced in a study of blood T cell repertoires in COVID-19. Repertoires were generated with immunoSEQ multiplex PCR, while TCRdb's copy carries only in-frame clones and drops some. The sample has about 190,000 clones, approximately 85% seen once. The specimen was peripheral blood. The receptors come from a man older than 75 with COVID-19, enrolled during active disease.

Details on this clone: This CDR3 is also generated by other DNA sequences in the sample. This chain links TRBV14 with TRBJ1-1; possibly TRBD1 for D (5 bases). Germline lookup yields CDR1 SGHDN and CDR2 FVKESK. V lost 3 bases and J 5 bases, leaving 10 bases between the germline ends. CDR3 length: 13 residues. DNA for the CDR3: TGTGCCAGCAGCCAGGGCCCAGGGACTGAAGCTTTCTTT. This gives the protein CASSQGPGTEAFF.

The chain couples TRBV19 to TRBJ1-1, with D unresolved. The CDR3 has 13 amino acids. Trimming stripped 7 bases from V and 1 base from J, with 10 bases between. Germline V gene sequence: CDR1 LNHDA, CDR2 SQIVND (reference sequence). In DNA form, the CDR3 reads TGTGCCAGTACTGCAGGTCCGAACACTGAAGCTTTCTTT. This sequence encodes CASTAGPNTEAFF.

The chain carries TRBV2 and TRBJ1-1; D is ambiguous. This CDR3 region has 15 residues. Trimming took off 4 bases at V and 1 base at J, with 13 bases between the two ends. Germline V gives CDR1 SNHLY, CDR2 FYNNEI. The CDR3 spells CASSVVRGGNTEAFF. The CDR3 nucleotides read TGTGCCAGCAGTGTTGTTCGGGGTGGGAACACTGAAGCTTTCTTT.

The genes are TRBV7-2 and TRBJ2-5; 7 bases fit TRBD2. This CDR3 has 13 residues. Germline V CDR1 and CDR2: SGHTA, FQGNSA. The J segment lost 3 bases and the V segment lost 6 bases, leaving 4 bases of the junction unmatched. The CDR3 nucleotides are TGTGCCAGCAGACAGGCGGGGGAAGAGACCCAGTACTTC. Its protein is CASRQAGEETQYF.

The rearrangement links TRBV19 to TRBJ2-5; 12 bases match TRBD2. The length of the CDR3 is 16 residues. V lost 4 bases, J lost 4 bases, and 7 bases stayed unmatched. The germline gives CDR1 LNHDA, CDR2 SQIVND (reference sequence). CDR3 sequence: CASSTGTSGPGETQYF. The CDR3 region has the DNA TGTGCCAGTAGTACCGGGACTAGCGGGCCAGGAGAGACCCAGTACTTC.

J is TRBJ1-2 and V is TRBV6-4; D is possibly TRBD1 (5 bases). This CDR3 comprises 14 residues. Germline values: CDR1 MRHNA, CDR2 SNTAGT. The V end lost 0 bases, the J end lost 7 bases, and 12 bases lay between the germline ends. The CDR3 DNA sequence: TGTGCCAGCAGTGACTCGGGGGGAACCTTTGGCTACACCTTC. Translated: CASSDSGGTFGYTF.

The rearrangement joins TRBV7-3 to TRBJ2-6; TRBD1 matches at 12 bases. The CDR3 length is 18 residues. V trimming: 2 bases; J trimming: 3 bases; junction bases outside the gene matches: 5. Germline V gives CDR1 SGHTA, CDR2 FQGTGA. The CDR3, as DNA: TGTGCCAGCAGCTTACAAGGGACAGGGGGCGGTGGGGCCAACGTCCTGACTTTC. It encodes CASSLQGTGGGGANVLTF.

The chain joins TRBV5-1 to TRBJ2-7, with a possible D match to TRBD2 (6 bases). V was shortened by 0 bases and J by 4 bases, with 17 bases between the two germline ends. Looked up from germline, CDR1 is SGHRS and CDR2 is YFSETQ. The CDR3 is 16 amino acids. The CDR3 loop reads CASSLVPGRGTYEQYF. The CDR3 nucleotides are TGCGCCAGCAGCTTGGTTCCGGGACGGGGGACTTACGAGCAGTACTTC.

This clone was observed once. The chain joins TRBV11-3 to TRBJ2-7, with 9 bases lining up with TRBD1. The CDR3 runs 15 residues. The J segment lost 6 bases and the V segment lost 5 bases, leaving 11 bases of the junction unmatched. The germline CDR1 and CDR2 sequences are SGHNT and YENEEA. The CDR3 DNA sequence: TGTGCCAGCAGCAATCCGGGACAGGGAAGAAGCGAGCAGTACTTC. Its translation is CASSNPGQGRSEQYF.

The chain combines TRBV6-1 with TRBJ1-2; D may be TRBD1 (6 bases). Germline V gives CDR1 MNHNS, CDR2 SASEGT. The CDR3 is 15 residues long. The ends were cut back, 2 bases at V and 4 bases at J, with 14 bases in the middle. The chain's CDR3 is CASSELAGELYGYTF. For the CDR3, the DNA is TGTGCCAGCAGTGAACTGGCAGGGGAACTCTATGGCTACACCTTC.

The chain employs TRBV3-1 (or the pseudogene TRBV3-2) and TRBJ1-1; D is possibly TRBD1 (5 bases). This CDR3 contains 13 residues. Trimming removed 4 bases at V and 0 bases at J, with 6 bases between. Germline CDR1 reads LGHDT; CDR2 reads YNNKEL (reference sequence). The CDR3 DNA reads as TGTGCCAGCAGCCGACAGATGAACACTGAAGCTTTCTTT. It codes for CASSRQMNTEAFF.

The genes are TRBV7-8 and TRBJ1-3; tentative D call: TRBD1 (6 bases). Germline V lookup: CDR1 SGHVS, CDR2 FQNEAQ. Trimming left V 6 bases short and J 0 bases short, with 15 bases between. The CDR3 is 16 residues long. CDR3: CASSQMTGSSGNTIYF. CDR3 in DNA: TGTGCCAGCAGTCAGATGACAGGAAGCTCTGGAAACACCATATATTTT. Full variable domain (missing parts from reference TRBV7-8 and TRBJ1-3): GAGVSQSPRYKVAKRGQDVALRCDPISGHVSLFWYQQALGQGPEFLTYFQNEAQLDKSGLPSDRFFAERPEGSVSTLKIQRTQQEDSAVYLCASSQMTGSSGNTIYFGEGSWLTVV.

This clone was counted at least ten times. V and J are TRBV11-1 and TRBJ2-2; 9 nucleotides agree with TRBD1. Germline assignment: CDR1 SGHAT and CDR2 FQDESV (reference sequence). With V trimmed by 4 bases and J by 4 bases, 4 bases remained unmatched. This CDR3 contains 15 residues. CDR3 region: CASSWGQGGTGELFF. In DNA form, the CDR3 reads TGTGCCAGCAGCTGGGGACAGGGAGGCACCGGGGAGCTGTTTTTT.

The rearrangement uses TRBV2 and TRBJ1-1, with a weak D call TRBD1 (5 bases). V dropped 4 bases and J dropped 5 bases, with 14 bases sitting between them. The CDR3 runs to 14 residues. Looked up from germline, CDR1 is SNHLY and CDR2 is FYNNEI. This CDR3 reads CASSGGGGWTEAFF. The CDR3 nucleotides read TGTGCCAGCAGTGGCGGGGGGGGATGGACTGAAGCTTTCTTT.

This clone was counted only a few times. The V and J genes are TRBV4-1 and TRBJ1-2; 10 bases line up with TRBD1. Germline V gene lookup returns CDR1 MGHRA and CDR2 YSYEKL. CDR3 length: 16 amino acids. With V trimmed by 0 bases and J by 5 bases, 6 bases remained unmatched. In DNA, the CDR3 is TGCGCCAGCAGCCAAGATTTAACGGGACAGGGGTATGGCTACACCTTC. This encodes CASSQDLTGQGYGYTF.

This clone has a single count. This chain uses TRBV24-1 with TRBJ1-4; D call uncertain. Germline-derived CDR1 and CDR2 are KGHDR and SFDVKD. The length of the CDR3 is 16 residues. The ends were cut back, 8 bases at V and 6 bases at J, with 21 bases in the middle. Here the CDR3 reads CATMGSGGREDEKLFF. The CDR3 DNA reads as TGTGCCACCATGGGGTCGGGTGGGAGAGAAGATGAAAAACTGTTTTTT.

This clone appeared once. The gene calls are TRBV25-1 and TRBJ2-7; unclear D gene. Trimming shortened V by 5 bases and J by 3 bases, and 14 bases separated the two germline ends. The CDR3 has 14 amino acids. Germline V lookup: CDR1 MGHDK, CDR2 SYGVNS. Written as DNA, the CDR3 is TGTGCCAGCAGTTCCCCGGGTTTGGTCTACGAGCAGTACTTC. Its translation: CASSSPGLVYEQYF.

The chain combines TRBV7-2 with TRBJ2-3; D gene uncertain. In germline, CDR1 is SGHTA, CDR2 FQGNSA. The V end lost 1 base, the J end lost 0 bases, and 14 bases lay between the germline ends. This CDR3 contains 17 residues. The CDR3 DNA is TGTGCCAGCAGCTTAGGAGGATCCCGGCGGAGCACAGATACGCAGTATTTT. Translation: CASSLGGSRRSTDTQYF.

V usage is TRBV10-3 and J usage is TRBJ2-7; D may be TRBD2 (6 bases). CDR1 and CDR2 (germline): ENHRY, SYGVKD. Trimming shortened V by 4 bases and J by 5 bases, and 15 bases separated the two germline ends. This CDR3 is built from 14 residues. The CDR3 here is CAISGPGLANEQYF. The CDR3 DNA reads TGTGCCATCAGTGGGCCGGGACTGGCGAACGAGCAGTACTTC.

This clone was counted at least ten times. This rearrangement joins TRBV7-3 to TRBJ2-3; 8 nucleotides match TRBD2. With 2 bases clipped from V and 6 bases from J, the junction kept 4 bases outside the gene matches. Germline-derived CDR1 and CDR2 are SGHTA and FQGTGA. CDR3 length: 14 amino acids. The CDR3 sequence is CASSLGGGSDTQYF. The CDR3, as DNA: TGTGCCAGCAGCTTAGGCGGGGGGTCGGATACGCAGTATTTT.

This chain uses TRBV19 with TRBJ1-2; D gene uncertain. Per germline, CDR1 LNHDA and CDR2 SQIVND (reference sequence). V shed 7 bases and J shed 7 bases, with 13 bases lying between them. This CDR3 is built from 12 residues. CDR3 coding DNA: TGTGCCAGTACCTCTACCGAGGGTGGCTACACCTTC. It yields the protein CASTSTEGGYTF. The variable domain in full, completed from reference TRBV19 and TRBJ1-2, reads DGGITQSPKYLFRKEGQNVTLSCEQNLNHDAMYWYRQDPGQGLRLIYYSQIVNDFQKGDIAEGYSVSREKKESFPLTVTSAQKNPTAFYLCASTSTEGGYTFGSGTRLTVV.